This T cell receptor (beta chain) was recovered during a study of cytomegalovirus exposure and HLA in healthy donors. Study in general: Early released data had 65 million to 100 million unique TCRs, all coming from HLA-typed donors.

At sampling all donors were nominally healthy, likely with unrecorded immune exposures. PCR used 60 Vbeta primers and 13 Jbeta primers. TCRdb's table, derived via immunoSEQ multiplex PCR, lists solely in-frame clones and lacks some. Of approximately 140,000 clones listed, about four fifths are singletons. This CDR3 spans 14 amino acids. After removal of 3 bases from V and 1 base from J, the junction contained 2 bases not matched to a gene. Germline CDR1 reads MDHEN; CDR2 reads SYDVKM. The sequence derives from a man aged 45-65 years in good health and CMV-seropositive. The material sequenced was PBMCs. The rearrangement joins TRBV28 to TRBJ2-5, with 7 bases fitting TRBD2. The CDR3 nucleotides read TGTGCCAGCAGTTTGGCTAGCGGCCAAGAGACCCAGTACTTC. It translates to CASSLASGQETQYF.